This T cell receptor (beta chain) is drawn from a study of blood T cell repertoires in COVID-19. About the research overall: Spain, Italy and the United States supplied samples that represented acute and convalescent COVID-19. Nucleic acid was either cDNA or gDNA, and it came from T cells, B-cell-depleted T cells, or PBMCs.

Original data processing: Nucleated cell number was recorded as an estimate derived from reference gene primer amplification. The repertoire was sequenced with immunoSEQ multiplex PCR; TCRdb's copy has only in-frame clones and lacks some. The D gene and trimming were derived from the DNA, and the V and J assignments and clone size from that table. The sample gives 40,000 to 55,000 clones, about 92% of which show up once; 0.35% to 0.4% is in the top ten. V trimming: 5 bases; J trimming: 7 bases; junction bases outside the gene matches: 8. The CDR3 runs to 15 residues. Germline CDR1 is SGHTA and CDR2 is FQGNSA. It was during active infection that Seattle patients were enrolled and then longitudinally followed.

The chain has TRBV7-2 and TRBJ2-1; 10 bases match TRBD1. The source of this sequence is a man in his fifties or sixties with COVID-19, enrolled during active disease. The sample taken for sequencing was peripheral blood. CDR3 amino acids: CASSPDRGVWNEQFF. The CDR3 DNA reads as TGTGCCAGCAGCCCGGACAGGGGGGTTTGGAATGAGCAGTTCTTC.